This T cell receptor beta chain was found in a study of T cell responses to AZD1222 COVID-19 vaccine. For this clone: What it binds is not known.

Overall study findings and caveats: Most donors were white British and more were female, and clonal diversity was possibly underestimated. All repertoire sampling was performed exclusively after the peak T cell response. The study reported that nearly half of spike-specific TCRs target unmutated variant regions.

The junction had 5 bases not matched to a gene; V was cut back by 8 bases and J by 3 bases. This CDR3 contains 13 residues. The germline CDR1 and CDR2 sequences are MNHEY and SVGAGI. Only in-frame clones appear in the TCRdb table, and some are missing; sequencing was by immunoSEQ multiplex PCR. The sample consists of approximately 200,000 clones, approximately 94% of them appearing once. This specimen was peripheral blood, taken 28 days after the second dose of the MenACWY control vaccine. The receptor was derived from an adult who received the MenACWY meningococcal vaccine as a control. The chain is built from TRBV6-5 and TRBJ1-2, with TRBD1 matching over 8 bases. The chain's CDR3 is CASRPGGDYGYTF. The CDR3 DNA sequence: TGTGCCAGCCGACCAGGGGGCGACTATGGCTACACCTTC.